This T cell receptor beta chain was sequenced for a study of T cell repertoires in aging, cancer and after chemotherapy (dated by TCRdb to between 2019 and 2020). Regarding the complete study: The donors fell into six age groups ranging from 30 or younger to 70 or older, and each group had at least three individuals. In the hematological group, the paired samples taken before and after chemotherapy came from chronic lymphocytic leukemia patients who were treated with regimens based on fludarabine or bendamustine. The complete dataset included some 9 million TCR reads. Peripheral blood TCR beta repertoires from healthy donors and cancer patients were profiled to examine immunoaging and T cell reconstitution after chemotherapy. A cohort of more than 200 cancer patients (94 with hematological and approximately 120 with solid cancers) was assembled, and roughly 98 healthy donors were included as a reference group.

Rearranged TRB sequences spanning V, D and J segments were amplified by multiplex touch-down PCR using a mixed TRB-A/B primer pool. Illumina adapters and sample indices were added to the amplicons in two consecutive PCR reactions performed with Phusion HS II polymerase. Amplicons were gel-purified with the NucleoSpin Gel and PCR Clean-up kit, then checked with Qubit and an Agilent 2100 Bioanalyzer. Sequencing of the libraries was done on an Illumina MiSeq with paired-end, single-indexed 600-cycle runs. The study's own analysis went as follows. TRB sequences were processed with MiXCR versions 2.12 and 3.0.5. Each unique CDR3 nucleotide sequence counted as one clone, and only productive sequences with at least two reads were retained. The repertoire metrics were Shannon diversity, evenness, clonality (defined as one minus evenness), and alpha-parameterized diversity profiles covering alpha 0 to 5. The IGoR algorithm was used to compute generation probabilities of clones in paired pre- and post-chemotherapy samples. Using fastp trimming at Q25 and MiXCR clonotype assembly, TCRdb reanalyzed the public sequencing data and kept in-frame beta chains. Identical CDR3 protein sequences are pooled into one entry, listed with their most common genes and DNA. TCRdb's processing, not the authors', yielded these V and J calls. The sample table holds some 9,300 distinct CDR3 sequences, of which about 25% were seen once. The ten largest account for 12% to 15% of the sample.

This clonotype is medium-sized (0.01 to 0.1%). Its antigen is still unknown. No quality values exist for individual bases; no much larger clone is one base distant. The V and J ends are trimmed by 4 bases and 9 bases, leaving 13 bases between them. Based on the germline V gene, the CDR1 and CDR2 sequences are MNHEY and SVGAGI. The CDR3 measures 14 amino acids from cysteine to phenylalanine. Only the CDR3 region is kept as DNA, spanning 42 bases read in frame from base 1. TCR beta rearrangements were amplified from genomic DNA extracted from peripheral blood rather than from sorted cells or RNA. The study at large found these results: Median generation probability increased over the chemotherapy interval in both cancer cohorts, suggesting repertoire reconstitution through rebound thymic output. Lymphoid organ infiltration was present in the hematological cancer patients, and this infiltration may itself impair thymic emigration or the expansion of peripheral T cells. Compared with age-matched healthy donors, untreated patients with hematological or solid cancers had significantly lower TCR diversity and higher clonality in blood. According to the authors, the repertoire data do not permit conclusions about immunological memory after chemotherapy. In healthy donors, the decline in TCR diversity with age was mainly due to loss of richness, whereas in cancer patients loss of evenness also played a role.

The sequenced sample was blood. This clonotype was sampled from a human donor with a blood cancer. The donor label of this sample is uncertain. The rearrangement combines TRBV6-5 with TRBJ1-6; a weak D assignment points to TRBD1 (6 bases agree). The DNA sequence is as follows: TGTGCCAGCAGTTTGGACAGAAGTAGTTCACCCCTCCACTTT. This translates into CASSLDRSSSPLHF.